Sequencing of this TCR beta chain was carried out in a study of tissue T cells after allogeneic stem cell transplantation. Details on this clone: Its matching antigen is unknown. Gene names follow the mouse nomenclature. The read ends 1 residue before the CDR3 terminus; that terminus is restored from the germline J gene.

Study results and caveats: Only a limited share of tissue TCRs appeared in blood or spleen. Shared clones across patients were few; motif clustering revealed tissue-specific shared signatures. Anatomically similar tissues had similar TCR repertoires within each patient. Which tissue TCRs were alloreactive or antigen-specific was not determined. Some clones might be persisting host cells.

Time point given: mouse harvest day 7 after allogeneic transplant. Tail vein injection delivered 10^7 T-cell-depleted bone marrow cells and 10^6 splenic CD5+ T cells. Measured with immunoSEQ multiplex PCR; TCRdb has only the in-frame clones, and not every one. This table has some 7,700 clones, under 55% appearing once. Germline V lookup: CDR1 KGHPV, CDR2 FQNQEV (reference sequence). With 3 bases removed from V and 0 bases from J, the gap between germline ends came to 3 bases. This CDR3 spans 13 amino acids. The sequence came from a female BALB/c mouse given C57BL/6 T cells with graft-versus-host disease after an allogeneic hematopoietic cell transplant. Sequenced input: gut tissue. V is TRBV26 and J is TRBJ1-3, with D unresolved. The CDR3 reads CASSLISGNTLYF. CDR3 DNA (partial): TGTGCCAGCAGTCTCATTTCTGGAAATACGCTCTAT.